This is a list of T cell receptor beta chains from one sample in a study of regulatory and conventional T cells in RAG deficiency. Sequenced by immunoSEQ multiplex PCR; TCRdb stores in-frame clones only, minus some. Among fewer than 15,000 clones listed, about 92% were seen once. A further study also used this sample, focusing on regulatory T cells.

Sequencing was performed on CD4+ effector T cells sorted from blood. Receptors were obtained from a human donor in good health. The CDR3 runs from the conserved cysteine through the conserved F or W. D genes are given only for firm matches. Expanded clones are given a class, and other clones once, few, many or no size at all.

abundance	v_gene	j_gene	d_gene	CDR3aa	CDR3nt
NA	TRBV29-1	TRBJ1-1	NA	CSVEWGRLNTEAFF	TGCAGCGTTGAATGGGGCCGGCTGAACACTGAAGCTTTCTTT
NA	TRBV6-5	TRBJ2-1	NA	CASSWSTGTPRNEQFF	TGTGCCAGCAGTTGGTCGACGGGTACCCCTCGTAATGAGCAGTTCTTC
NA	TRBV9	TRBJ2-7	TRBD2	CASSRLAGSSYEQYF	TGTGCCAGCAGCCGGCTAGCGGGGAGCTCCTACGAGCAGTACTTC
NA	TRBV11-2	TRBJ2-7	NA	CASSLGTGMSDEQYF	TGTGCCAGCAGCTTAGGCACAGGGATGAGCGACGAGCAGTACTTC
NA	TRBV29-1	TRBJ1-1	NA	CSVGGVGTEAFF	TGCAGCGTTGGAGGGGTCGGCACTGAAGCTTTCTTT
NA	TRBV5-1	TRBJ2-1	NA	CASSIIQSGNREQFF	TGCGCCAGCAGCATTATACAATCAGGGAATCGTGAGCAGTTCTTC
NA	TRBV5-1	TRBJ2-5	TRBD2	CASSSGLSGGLQETQYF	TGCGCCAGCAGCTCGGGTCTTAGCGGGGGCCTTCAAGAGACCCAGTACTTC
NA	TRBV6-1	TRBJ1-1	NA	CASSPRNTEAFF	TGTGCCAGCAGTCCCCGGAACACTGAAGCTTTCTTT
NA	TRBV6-4	TRBJ2-1	NA	CASRGGTEVYNEQFF	TGTGCCAGCAGAGGGGGGACAGAAGTCTACAATGAGCAGTTCTTC
NA	TRBV7-9	TRBJ1-5	NA	CASSFAGNQPQHF	TGTGCCAGCAGCTTTGCTGGAAATCAGCCCCAGCATTTT
once	TRBV5-4	TRBJ1-3	NA	CASSSRTGRLSGNTIYF	TGTGCCAGCAGCTCGCGAACCGGACGACTCTCTGGAAACACCATATATTTT
NA	TRBV7-2	TRBJ2-5	NA	CASSPGTSETQYF	TGTGCCAGCAGCCCCGGGACTTCTGAGACCCAGTACTTC
NA	TRBV9	TRBJ2-3	TRBD1	CASSPDRATDTQYF	TGTGCCAGCAGCCCTGACAGGGCCACAGATACGCAGTATTTT
few	TRBV5-1	TRBJ1-1	NA	CASSLVPASTEAFF	TGCGCCAGCAGCTTGGTCCCAGCAAGCACTGAAGCTTTCTTT
NA	TRBV27	TRBJ2-7	NA	CASSLSIVLGTEQYF	TGTGCCAGCAGTTTATCGATTGTTTTAGGGACTGAGCAGTACTTC
NA	TRBV5-1	TRBJ2-1	TRBD2	CASSFTSGGTNEQFF	TGCGCCAGCAGCTTTACTAGCGGGGGAACTAATGAGCAGTTCTTC
NA	TRBV5-1	TRBJ2-7	NA	CASRGQFLSYEQYF	TGCGCCAGCAGAGGTCAATTTCTTTCCTACGAGCAGTACTTC
NA	TRBV14	TRBJ2-3	NA	CASSQDIIWQTDTDTQYF	TGTGCCAGCAGCCAAGATATAATTTGGCAGACAGACACAGATACGCAGTATTTT
NA	TRBV30	TRBJ1-5	NA	CAWSDFGHQPQHF	TGTGCCTGGAGCGACTTCGGACACCAGCCCCAGCATTTT
NA	TRBV29-1	TRBJ2-1	NA	CSAESLELASVRFF	TGCAGCGCCGAAAGTCTCGAGCTAGCGTCGGTGAGGTTCTTC
NA	TRBV5-1	TRBJ1-1	TRBD1	CASSFGDRGYSNTEAFF	TGCGCCAGCAGCTTTGGGGACAGGGGTTACTCGAACACTGAAGCTTTCTTT
NA	TRBV6-1	TRBJ2-5	TRBD1	CASNPTGDRETQYF	TGTGCCAGCAACCCGACAGGGGATAGGGAGACCCAGTACTTC
NA	TRBV6-6	TRBJ1-2	NA	CASSYRSANYGYTF	TGTGCCAGCAGTTACCGGTCCGCTAACTATGGCTACACCTTC
NA	TRBV7-8	TRBJ1-6	NA	CASSPRRVQGVNSPLHF	TGTGCCAGCAGCCCCCGTCGGGTGCAGGGAGTGAATTCACCCCTCCACTTT
NA	TRBV7-9	TRBJ2-3	NA	CASSPKGPDTQYF	TGTGCCAGCAGCCCGAAAGGGCCAGATACGCAGTATTTT
NA	TRBV27	TRBJ1-4	NA	CASSLSRASNEKLFF	TGTGCCAGCAGTTTATCGAGGGCGTCTAATGAAAAACTGTTTTTT
NA	TRBV12-5	TRBJ1-2	NA	CASGLLGVIGVQSF	TGTGCTAGTGGTTTATTGGGGGTGATAGGTGTTCAGTCCTTC
NA	TRBV6-5	TRBJ1-2	NA	CASSAWREAGYTF	TGTGCCAGCAGTGCTTGGAGGGAGGCTGGCTACACCTTC
NA	TRBV19	TRBJ1-1	NA	CASSIVVRRLIKVNTEAFF	TGTGCCAGTAGTATTGTCGTGCGGAGGCTTATAAAGGTGAACACTGAAGCTTTCTTT
NA	TRBV9	TRBJ2-2	NA	CASSEGSWVGELFF	TGTGCCAGCAGCGAGGGTAGCTGGGTCGGGGAGCTGTTTTTT
NA	TRBV6-1	TRBJ1-1	TRBD1	CASSVYPTGGTEAFF	TGTGCCAGCAGTGTCTACCCGACAGGGGGGACTGAAGCTTTCTTT